This T cell receptor (beta chain) was retrieved from a study of blood T cells in healthy people across ages. Findings of the study overall: Aged donors had fewer naive CD4+ cells and lower diversity than long-lived donors. Estimates of total diversity, which came from one million sequenced T cells, were considered to be underestimates.

Using a J-beta primer mix together with a sample-barcoded 5' primer, a second PCR was run for about 6 to 12 cycles. TCRdb passed the 5' RACE reads through MiXCR, listing each CDR3 protein once. The data hold 1.2 million to 1.5 million distinct CDR3 sequences, with 59% observed a single time. The length of the CDR3 is 16 residues. Germline lookup yields CDR1 SGDLS and CDR2 YYNGEE. The V end was cut by 3 bases, the J end by 5 bases, with 20 bases between. This clonotype was counted a few times. Its antigen is unidentified. The donors, healthy Caucasians from Russia, were aged about 6 to 95. Isolation of PBMCs gave at least 6 million cells per sample.

J is TRBJ2-5 and V is TRBV9; a possible D gene is TRBD2 (6 bases). Sequencing was done on a sample of blood. This TCR derives from a man younger than 30 in good health. CDR3 protein: CASSEGLFLGGETQYF. CDR3 nucleotides: TGTGCCAGCAGCGAAGGACTATTTCTAGGTGGGGAGACCCAGTACTTC.